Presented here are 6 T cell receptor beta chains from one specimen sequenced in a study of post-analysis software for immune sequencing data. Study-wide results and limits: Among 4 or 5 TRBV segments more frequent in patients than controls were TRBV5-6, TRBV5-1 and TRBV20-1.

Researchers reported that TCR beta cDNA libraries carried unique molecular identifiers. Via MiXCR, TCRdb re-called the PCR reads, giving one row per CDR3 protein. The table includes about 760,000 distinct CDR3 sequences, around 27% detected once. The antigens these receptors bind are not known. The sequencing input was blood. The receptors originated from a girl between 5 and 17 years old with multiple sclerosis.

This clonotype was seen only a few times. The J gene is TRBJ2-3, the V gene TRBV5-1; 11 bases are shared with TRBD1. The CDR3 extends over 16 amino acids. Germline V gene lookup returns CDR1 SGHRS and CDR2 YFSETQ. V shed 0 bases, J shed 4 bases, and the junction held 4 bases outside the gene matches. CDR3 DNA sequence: TGCGCCAGCAGCTTGGGTCGGGGACAGGGGGCAGATACGCAGTATTTT. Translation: CASSLGRGQGADTQYF.

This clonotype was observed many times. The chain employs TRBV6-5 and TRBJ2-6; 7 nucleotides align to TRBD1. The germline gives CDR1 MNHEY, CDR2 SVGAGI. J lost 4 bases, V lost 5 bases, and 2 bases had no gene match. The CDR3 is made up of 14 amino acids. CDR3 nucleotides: TGTGCCAGCAGTACAGGGGTCGGGGCCAACGTCCTGACTTTC. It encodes CASSTGVGANVLTF.

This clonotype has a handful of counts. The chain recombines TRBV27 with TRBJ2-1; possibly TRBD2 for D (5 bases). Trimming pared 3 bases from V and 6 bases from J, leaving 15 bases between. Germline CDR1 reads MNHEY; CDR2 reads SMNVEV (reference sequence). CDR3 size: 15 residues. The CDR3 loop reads CASSFLGRGVNEQFF. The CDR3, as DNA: TGTGCCAGCAGTTTTTTGGGTCGGGGAGTCAATGAGCAGTTCTTC.

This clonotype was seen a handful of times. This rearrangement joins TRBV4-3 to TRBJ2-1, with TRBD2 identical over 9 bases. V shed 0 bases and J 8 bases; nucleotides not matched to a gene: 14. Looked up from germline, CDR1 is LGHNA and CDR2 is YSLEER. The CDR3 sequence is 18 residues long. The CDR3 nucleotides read TGCGCCAGCAGCCAAGATCGCGTCCTAGCGGGGCTAGGCCATGAGCAGTTCTTC. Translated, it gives CASSQDRVLAGLGHEQFF.

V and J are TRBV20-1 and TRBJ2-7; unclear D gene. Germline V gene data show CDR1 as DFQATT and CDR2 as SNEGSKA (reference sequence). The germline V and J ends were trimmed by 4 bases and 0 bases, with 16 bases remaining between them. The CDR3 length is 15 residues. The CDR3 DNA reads TGCAGTGCTAAAGGGATCCCCCTGAGCTCCTACGAGCAGTACTTC. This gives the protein CSAKGIPLSSYEQYF.

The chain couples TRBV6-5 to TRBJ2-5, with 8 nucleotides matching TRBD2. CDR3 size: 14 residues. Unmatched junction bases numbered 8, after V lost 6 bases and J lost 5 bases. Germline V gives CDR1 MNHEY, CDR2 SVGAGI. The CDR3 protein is CASSPSGSGETQYF. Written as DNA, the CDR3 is TGTGCCAGCAGCCCCAGCGGGAGTGGGGAGACCCAGTACTTC.